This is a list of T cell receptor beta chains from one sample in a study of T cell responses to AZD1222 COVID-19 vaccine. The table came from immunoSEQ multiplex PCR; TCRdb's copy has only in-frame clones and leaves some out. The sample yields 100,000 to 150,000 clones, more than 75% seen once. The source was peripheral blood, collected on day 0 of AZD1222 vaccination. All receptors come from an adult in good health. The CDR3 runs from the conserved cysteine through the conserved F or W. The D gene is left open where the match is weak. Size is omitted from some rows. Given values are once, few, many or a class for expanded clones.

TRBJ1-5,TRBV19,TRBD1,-,CASRQGGGNQPQHF,TGTGCCAGTCGACAGGGTGGGGGCAATCAGCCCCAGCATTTT
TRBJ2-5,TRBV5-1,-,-,CASSLAGLAKETQYF,TGCGCCAGCAGCTTGGCCGGGCTCGCTAAGGAGACCCAGTACTTC
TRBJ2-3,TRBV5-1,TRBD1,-,CASSLGQGPDTQYF,TGCGCCAGCAGCTTAGGACAGGGTCCAGATACGCAGTATTTT
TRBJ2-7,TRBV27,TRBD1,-,CASSFGVDRAYYEQYF,TGTGCCAGCAGTTTTGGGGTAGACAGGGCTTACTACGAGCAGTACTTC
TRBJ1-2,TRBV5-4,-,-,CASSSQGIMDYGYTF,TGTGCCAGCAGCTCTCAGGGGATTATGGACTATGGCTACACCTTC
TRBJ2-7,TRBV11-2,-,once,CASSRGSPLEAYEQYF,TGTGCCAGCTCCAGAGGGTCCCCGTTAGAAGCTTACGAGCAGTACTTC
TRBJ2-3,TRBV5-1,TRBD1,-,CASSLDRSSTDTQYF,TGCGCCAGCAGCCTGGACAGGAGTAGCACAGATACGCAGTATTTT
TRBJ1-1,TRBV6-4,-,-,CASSEGMNTEAFF,TGTGCCAGCAGTGAGGGAATGAACACTGAAGCTTTCTTT
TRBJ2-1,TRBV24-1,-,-,CATSDAGITYNEQFF,TGTGCCACCAGTGATGCGGGGATCACCTACAATGAGCAGTTCTTC
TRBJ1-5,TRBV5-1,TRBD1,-,CASSTGADNQPQHF,TGCGCCAGCAGTACAGGGGCCGACAATCAGCCCCAGCATTTT
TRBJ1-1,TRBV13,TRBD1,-,CASSRGQGNTEAFF,TGTGCCAGCAGCCGTGGACAGGGAAACACTGAAGCTTTCTTT
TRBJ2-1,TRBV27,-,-,CASSPESSYNEQFF,TGTGCCAGCAGTCCCGAAAGCTCCTACAATGAGCAGTTCTTC
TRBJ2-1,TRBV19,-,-,CASSIIGTNEQFF,TGTGCCAGTAGTATAATAGGAACAAATGAGCAGTTCTTC
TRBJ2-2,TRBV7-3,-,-,CASTTSGSPTGELFF,TGTGCCAGCACCACTTCCGGCAGCCCCACCGGGGAGCTGTTTTTT
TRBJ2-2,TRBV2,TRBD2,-,CASRTGTSGSMGTGELFF,TGTGCCAGCAGAACCGGGACTAGCGGGAGTATGGGAACCGGGGAGCTGTTTTTT
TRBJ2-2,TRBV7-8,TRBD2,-,CASSHLQLAGRVKGAGELFF,TGTGCCAGCAGCCACCTACAACTAGCGGGAAGAGTTAAAGGCGCCGGGGAGCTGTTTTTT
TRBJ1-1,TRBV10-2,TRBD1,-,CASSESRGTEAFF,TGCGCCAGCAGTGAGTCCAGGGGGACTGAAGCTTTCTTT
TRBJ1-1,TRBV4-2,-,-,CASSQGLGGGGNTEAFF,TGTGCCAGCAGCCAAGGGCTCGGGGGTGGCGGGAACACTGAAGCTTTCTTT
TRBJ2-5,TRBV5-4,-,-,CASSLFGLSGETQYF,TGTGCCAGCAGCTTATTCGGCCTCTCGGGAGAGACCCAGTACTTC
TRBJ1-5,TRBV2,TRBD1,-,CASREQGVGDQPQHF,TGTGCCAGCAGGGAACAGGGGGTCGGAGATCAGCCCCAGCATTTT
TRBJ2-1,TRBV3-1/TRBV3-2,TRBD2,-,CASSQIAGGSYNEQFF,TGTGCCAGCAGCCAAATCGCGGGGGGTTCATACAATGAGCAGTTCTTC
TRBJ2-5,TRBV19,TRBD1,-,CASSIESGTGFPETQYF,TGTGCCAGTAGTATAGAGTCCGGGACAGGGTTTCCAGAGACCCAGTACTTC
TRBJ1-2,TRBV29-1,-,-,CSVAVSGYGYTF,TGCAGCGTTGCAGTTTCAGGCTATGGCTACACCTTC
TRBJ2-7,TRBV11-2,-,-,CASSLGFEQYF,TGTGCCAGCAGCTTAGGTTTCGAGCAGTACTTC
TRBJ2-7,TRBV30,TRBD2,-,CAWSLGSSGRTYEQYF,TGTGCCTGGAGTCTAGGGTCTAGCGGGAGAACCTACGAGCAGTACTTC
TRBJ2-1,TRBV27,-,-,CASRGAHNEQFF,TGTGCCAGCAGGGGGGCACACAATGAGCAGTTCTTC
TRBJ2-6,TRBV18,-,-,CASSPGYGANVLTF,TGTGCCAGCTCACCAGGGTACGGGGCCAACGTCCTGACTTTC
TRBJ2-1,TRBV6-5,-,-,CASSFNNEQFF,TGTGCCAGCAGCTTTAACAATGAGCAGTTCTTC
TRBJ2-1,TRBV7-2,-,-,CASSPRARDNNEQFF,TGTGCCAGCAGCCCGAGGGCCAGGGATAACAATGAGCAGTTCTTC
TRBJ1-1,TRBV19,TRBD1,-,CASTPGGWEVSNTEAFF,TGTGCCAGCACGCCAGGGGGGTGGGAAGTATCGAACACTGAAGCTTTCTTT
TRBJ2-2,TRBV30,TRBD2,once,CAWSALAGGPGELFF,TGTGCCTGGAGTGCTTTAGCGGGGGGGCCCGGGGAGCTGTTTTTT
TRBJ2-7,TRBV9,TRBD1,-,CASSGTGAHEQYF,TGTGCCAGCAGCGGGACAGGGGCCCACGAGCAGTACTTC
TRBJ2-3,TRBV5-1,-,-,CASSLDSTSTDTQYF,TGCGCCAGCAGCTTGGACTCCACTAGCACAGATACGCAGTATTTT
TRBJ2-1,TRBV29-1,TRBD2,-,CSVTRTSGRYNEQFF,TGCAGCGTTACCCGGACTAGCGGGCGGTACAATGAGCAGTTCTTC
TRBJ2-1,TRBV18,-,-,CASSPISGTSSEQFF,TGTGCCAGCTCACCCATATCCGGGACGTCAAGTGAGCAGTTCTTC
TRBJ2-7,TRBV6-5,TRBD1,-,CASSPGTAYEQYF,TGTGCCAGCAGCCCCGGGACAGCCTACGAGCAGTACTTC
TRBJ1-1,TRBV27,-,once,CASRVTENTEAFF,TGTGCCAGCAGGGTGACAGAGAACACTGAAGCTTTCTTT
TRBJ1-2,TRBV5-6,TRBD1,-,CASSLGQGINYGYTF,TGTGCCAGCAGCTTAGGACAGGGGATAAACTATGGCTACACCTTC
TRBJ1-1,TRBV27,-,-,CASKWNRNTEAFF,TGTGCCAGCAAATGGAATAGGAACACTGAAGCTTTCTTT
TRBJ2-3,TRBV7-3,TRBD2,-,CASSSGLAGAQGDTQYF,TGTGCCAGCAGCTCGGGACTAGCGGGGGCGCAGGGAGATACGCAGTATTTT
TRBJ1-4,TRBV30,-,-,CAWTPTTANEKLFF,TGTGCCTGGACCCCGACTACGGCTAATGAAAAACTGTTTTTT
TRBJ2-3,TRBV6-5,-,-,CASSFSRGGPDTQYF,TGTGCCAGCAGCTTCAGCAGGGGAGGCCCAGATACGCAGTATTTT
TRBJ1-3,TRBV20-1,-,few,CSASRNRATNTIYF,TGCAGTGCTAGTCGAAATCGGGCAACGAACACCATATATTTT
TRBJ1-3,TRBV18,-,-,CASSLKTGHSGNTIYF,TGTGCCAGCTCACTAAAGACAGGTCACTCTGGAAACACCATATATTTT
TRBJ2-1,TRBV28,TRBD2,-,CASSSLAGGLRMQFF,TGTGCCAGCAGTTCACTAGCGGGAGGGTTGAGGATGCAGTTCTTC